The rows below give T cell receptor beta chains drawn from one sample of a study of spatial heterogeneity in lung cancer. TCRdb recomputed calls from the 5' RACE reads with MiXCR, one row per CDR3 protein. The sample contains about 40,000 distinct CDR3 sequences, around 5.5% of which appear only once. Sequenced material: PBMCs, taken at surgery. The receptors here all came from a female donor with early-stage non-small cell lung cancer. Both conserved end residues are part of each CDR3. Each record gives: D gene, V gene, CDR3 length, clone size, J gene, CDR3 DNA, CDR3 protein. The D gene is left open where the match is weak. Only some rows state a clone size, as once, few, many or a class for expanded clones.

TRBD1	TRBV5-6	15	many	TRBJ2-7	TGTGCCAGCAGTTTCTCCGGGACAGGGTCCTACGAGCAGTACTTC	CASSFSGTGSYEQYF
TRBD2	TRBV10-2	13	many	TRBJ2-7	TGCGCCAGCAGGACTAGCGGGGGGTACGAGCAGTACTTC	CASRTSGGYEQYF
.	TRBV27	14	.	TRBJ2-1	TGTGCCAGCAGGAGCCAGACAGGATACAATGAGCAGTTCTTC	CASRSQTGYNEQFF
TRBD2	TRBV12-3/TRBV12-4	17	.	TRBJ2-5	TGTGCCAGCAGTTTGGGACTAGCGGGGGGGCTGTGGGAGACCCAGTACTTC	CASSLGLAGGLWETQYF
TRBD2	TRBV20-1	14	.	TRBJ2-2	TGCAGTGGGGCCGGGACTAGGCGCCCCGGGGAGCTGTTTTTT	CSGAGTRRPGELFF
.	TRBV3-1	14	many	TRBJ1-2	TGTGCCAGCAGCCAAGGGAGCAGCCACTATGGCTACACCTTC	CASSQGSSHYGYTF
TRBD1	TRBV28	14	many	TRBJ2-4	TGTGCCAGCACCGGGACAGGGGGCTGGAACATTCAGTACTTC	CASTGTGGWNIQYF
TRBD2	TRBV7-2	16	many	TRBJ2-7	TGTGCCAGCAGCTTACGGGGGAGCGGGGGCTCCTACGAGCAGTACTTC	CASSLRGSGGSYEQYF
TRBD2	TRBV20-1	15	many	TRBJ2-2	TGCAGTGCTAGAGATCGAGGAGCGGGGGGCGGGGAGCTGTTTTTT	CSARDRGAGGGELFF
.	TRBV18	14	many	TRBJ2-7	TGTGCCAGCTCCACGGGACTCGTTTCCTACGAGCAGTACTTC	CASSTGLVSYEQYF
.	TRBV2	15	many	TRBJ1-5	TGTGCCAGCAAGAATGCCCTTCACGGCAATCAGCCCCAGCATTTT	CASKNALHGNQPQHF
.	TRBV20-1	12	.	TRBJ2-7	TGCAGTGCCCCCCGGGCCTCCTACGAGCAGTACTTC	CSAPRASYEQYF
TRBD1	TRBV28	15	many	TRBJ2-7	TGTGCCAGCAGACCCCGTGGACAGGGCTCCTACGAGCAGTACTTC	CASRPRGQGSYEQYF
.	TRBV5-1	14	many	TRBJ2-7	TGCGCCAGCAGCCCGGACCAATACTCCTACGAGCAGTACTTC	CASSPDQYSYEQYF
.	TRBV3-1	13	many	TRBJ1-2	TGTGCCAGCAGCCCCGCGGGACCGTTAGGCTACACCTTC	CASSPAGPLGYTF
.	TRBV20-1	11	many	TRBJ1-2	TGCAGTGCCTTATCCGGAAACGGATTTCTCTTC	CSALSGNGFLF
.	TRBV6-2/TRBV6-3	14	few	TRBJ2-6	TGTGCCAGCAGTTCGCCCGCAGGGGCCAACGTCCTGACTTTC	CASSSPAGANVLTF
.	TRBV27	13	many	TRBJ2-7	TGTGCCAGCGGGGGCGGGGTCTCCTACGAGCAGTACTTC	CASGGGVSYEQYF
.	TRBV9	15	many	TRBJ2-3	TGTGCCAGCAGCGTAGGAGACGGAGATGCAGATACGCAGTATTTT	CASSVGDGDADTQYF
.	TRBV29-1	12	many	TRBJ1-2	TGCAGCGTTGAGAAGGGGGTAGGTGGCTACACCTTC	CSVEKGVGGYTF
.	TRBV7-2	17	.	TRBJ2-6	TGTGCCAGCAGCTCGACAGGGACTAGCTCTGGGGCCAACGTCCTGACTTTC	CASSSTGTSSGANVLTF
TRBD1	TRBV27	16	.	TRBJ1-1	TGTGCCAGCAGTATGTATCCCGGGACAGGGGACACTGAAGCTTTCTTT	CASSMYPGTGDTEAFF
.	TRBV28	15	few	TRBJ2-3	TGTGCCAGCAGCCTGAACCCCACCAAAACAGATACGCAGTATTTT	CASSLNPTKTDTQYF
.	TRBV13	16	.	TRBJ1-4	TGTGCCAGCAGCTTATCGACGGTGGGGGTCGGTGAAAAACTGTTTTTT	CASSLSTVGVGEKLFF
TRBD1	TRBV4-2	15	many	TRBJ1-2	TGTGCCAGCAGCCAAGACGGGGCAGGGGGCTATGGCTACACCTTC	CASSQDGAGGYGYTF